A single T cell receptor (beta chain) is shown here with its context. Its target is unknown. The CDR3 is 13 residues long. J gave up 7 bases and V 1 base, and 5 bases lay outside the gene matches. Germline V gene lookup returns CDR1 SQVTM and CDR2 ANQGSEA. These data originate in a study of Graves' ophthalmopathy and Graves' hyperthyroidism. Study-level points and caveats: Blood was where most expanded thyroid clonotypes above 0.001 frequency also turned up.

From RNA, the CDR3 regions of TCR beta chains were amplified and sequenced. HTBI primers served in a first-round RT-PCR, which a second-round multiplex PCR followed. TCRdb recomputed calls from the multiplex PCR reads with MiXCR, one row per CDR3 protein. The sample lists fewer than 650,000 distinct CDR3 sequences, 20% to 25% occurring once. Researchers turned away patients with other autoimmune diseases, uncontrolled infections, pregnancy or lactation. Someone took the PBMCs out of about 10 ml of fresh peripheral blood. The specimen was peripheral blood. This chain uses TRBV29-1 with TRBJ2-7, with 9 bases fitting TRBD1. This TCR was recovered from a woman between 18 and 29 years old with stable Graves' hyperthyroidism. Some clones in this sample may be carry-over from other donors' samples. CDR3 protein: CSVEGQGGNEQYF. As DNA, the CDR3 is TGCAGCGTTGAAGGACAGGGGGGGAATGAGCAGTACTTC.